This TCR beta chain was recorded in a study of CD8+CD57+ T cells in acquired aplastic anemia. It was patients with CD8+CD57+ cell expansion by flow cytometry who were chosen for sequencing. This CDR3 has 14 residues. J lost 7 bases, V lost 3 bases, and 8 bases had no gene match. Germline V lookup: CDR1 MNHNS, CDR2 SASEGT. Both TCR beta VDJ combination and CDR3 sequence profiling were carried out. Genomic DNA was the template for this profiling. TCRdb used MiXCR to reprocess the reads, holding one entry per CDR3 protein. The data show hundreds of thousands of distinct CDR3 sequences, around 32% seen once.

Sequencing was carried out using sorted CD4+, CD8+, or CD8+CD57+ T cells (not recorded which) from PBMCs. The chain recombines TRBV6-1 with TRBJ1-2, with 7 nucleotides matching TRBD1. This clonotype originated in a human donor with aplastic anemia. CDR3 nucleotides: TGTGCCAGCAGTGACGGACAGGAAGGCCCTGGCTACACCTTC. This translates into CASSDGQEGPGYTF.